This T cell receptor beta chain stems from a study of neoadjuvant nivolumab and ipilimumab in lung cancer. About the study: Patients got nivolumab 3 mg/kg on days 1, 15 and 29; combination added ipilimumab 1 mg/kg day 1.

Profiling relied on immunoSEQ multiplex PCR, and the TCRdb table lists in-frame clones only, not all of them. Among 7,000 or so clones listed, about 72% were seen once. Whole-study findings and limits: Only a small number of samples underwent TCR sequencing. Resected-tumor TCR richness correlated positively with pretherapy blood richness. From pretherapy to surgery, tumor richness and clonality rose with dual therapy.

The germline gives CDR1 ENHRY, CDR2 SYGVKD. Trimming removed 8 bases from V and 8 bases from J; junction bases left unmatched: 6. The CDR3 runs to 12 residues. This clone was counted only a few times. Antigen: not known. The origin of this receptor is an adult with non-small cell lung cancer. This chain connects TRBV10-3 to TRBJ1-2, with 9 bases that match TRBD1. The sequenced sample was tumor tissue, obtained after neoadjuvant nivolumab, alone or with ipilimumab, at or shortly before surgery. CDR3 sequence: CAIGTGTGGYTF. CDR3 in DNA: TGTGCCATCGGGACAGGGACGGGAGGCTACACCTTC.